Below, 5 T cell receptor beta chains from the same sample are listed, as sequenced in a study of control samples from healthy donors and cancer patients (dated by TCRdb to the early 2020s). The library relied on the immunoSEQ multiplex PCR assay. Held by TCRdb, this immuneACCESS table contains in-frame sequences only and omits some clones. Under half of the omission traces to an unresolved V gene where checked; the cause of the rest is unknown. The sample table contains some 150,000 clones; only one count was recorded for just over 90% of them. The ten top clones hold 4.1% of the sample. The sequencing input was blood. The source of these receptors is a woman aged 55-69 years in good health.

This chain uses TRBV5-1 with TRBJ1-4, with D perhaps TRBD1 (6 bases). In germline, CDR1 is SGHRS, CDR2 YFSETQ. This CDR3 spans 15 amino acids. With 0 bases removed from V and 8 bases from J, the gap between germline ends came to 14 bases. The CDR3 here is CASSLEGRGSEKLFF. CDR3 sequence (DNA): TGCGCCAGCAGCTTGGAGGGCAGGGGCTCGGAAAAACTGTTTTTT. The full variable domain, completed using reference TRBV5-1 and TRBJ1-4, is KAGVTQTPRYLIKTRGQQVTLSCSPISGHRSVSWYQQTPGQGLQFLFEYFSETQRNKGNFPGRFSGRQFSNSRSEMNVSTLELGDSALYLCASSLEGRGSEKLFFGSGTQLSVL.

The chain links TRBV18 to TRBJ1-1; D remains ambiguous. Trimming removed 3 bases at V and 4 bases at J, with 18 bases between. The CDR3 sequence is 16 residues long. The germline V gene encodes CDR1 KGHSH and CDR2 LQKENI. CDR3 region: CASSPFPRGEGTEAFF. The DNA for the CDR3 is TGTGCCAGCTCACCTTTCCCTCGGGGTGAGGGCACTGAAGCTTTCTTT.

This CDR3 reads CASSTTTGSDYGYTF. The CDR3, as DNA: TGTGCCAGCAGCACTACGACAGGGAGCGACTATGGCTACACCTTC. V gene TRBV7-9 combines with J gene TRBJ1-2; 7 bases align to TRBD1. The J segment lost 3 bases and the V segment lost 5 bases, leaving 9 bases of the junction unmatched. Germline assignment: CDR1 SEHNR and CDR2 FQNEAQ (reference sequence). The CDR3 has 15 residues.

The chain couples TRBV7-9 to TRBJ2-3, with 7 bases that match TRBD1. Trimming at V came to 5 bases and at J to 1 base, leaving 9 bases not matched to a gene. This CDR3 spans 16 amino acids. The germline V gene has CDR1 SEHNR and CDR2 FQNEAQ (reference sequence). The CDR3 sequence: CASSLWTGGRTDTQYF. CDR3 DNA: TGTGCCAGCAGCCTATGGACAGGCGGACGCACAGATACGCAGTATTTT.

J is TRBJ1-5 and V is TRBV7-8; maybe TRBD1 (6 bases). Trimming pared 2 bases from V and 5 bases from J, leaving 13 bases between. CDR3 size: 15 residues. Germline values: CDR1 SGHVS, CDR2 FQNEAQ. CDR3 residues: CASSLQGSRDQPQHF. CDR3 sequence (DNA): TGTGCCAGCAGCTTACAGGGGTCGAGAGATCAGCCCCAGCATTTT.